These T cell receptor beta chains were read from a single sample in a study of T cell changes during pregnancy in multiple sclerosis. Sequencing was performed with immunoSEQ multiplex PCR; in TCRdb, only in-frame clones are kept and a portion is missing. This sample yields fewer than 140,000 clones, of which 91% are seen a single time; 1.6% belongs to the top ten. Sequences were derived from peripheral blood, sampled before pregnancy. These receptor sequences come from a female donor with multiple sclerosis, enrolled in a pregnancy study. Both conserved end residues are part of each CDR3. The D gene is left open where the match is weak. Clone sizes are given selectively: once, few, many, or a class where the clone is expanded.

D gene | J gene | clone size | V gene | CDR3 DNA | CDR3 protein
TRBD1 | TRBJ1-6 | few | TRBV18 | TGTGCCAGCTCACCACAGGGGGCAGATTCACCCCTCCACTTT | CASSPQGADSPLHF
. | TRBJ1-1 | once | TRBV11-3 | TGTGCCAGCACCTTAAGCCTCAAGAACACTGAAGCTTTCTTT | CASTLSLKNTEAFF
. | TRBJ1-2 | . | TRBV5-1 | TGCGCCAGCAGCTATTCCCTCGAGGGTTGGGTAAATGGCTACACCTTC | CASSYSLEGWVNGYTF
TRBD2 | TRBJ2-7 | . | TRBV18 | TGTGCCAGCTCACCACCGGCGGGGGTCGACGAGCAGTACTTC | CASSPPAGVDEQYF
TRBD1 | TRBJ1-2 | . | TRBV19 | TGTGCCAGTAGTACACCCGGGACAGGGCCTAACTATGGCTACACCTTC | CASSTPGTGPNYGYTF
TRBD1 | TRBJ1-2 | once | TRBV19 | TGTGCCAGTAGTATCCCGGGACAGGGACCGCGAGGCTACACCTTC | CASSIPGQGPRGYTF
. | TRBJ1-4 | . | TRBV5-1 | TGCGCCAGCAGCTTGGCCACGGGGGGTGAAAAACTGTTTTTT | CASSLATGGEKLFF
. | TRBJ2-6 | . | TRBV28 | TGTGCCAGCACCACACTGGGACTGGGGGTCTCTGGGGCCAACGTCCTGACTTTC | CASTTLGLGVSGANVLTF
. | TRBJ2-7 | . | TRBV27 | TGTGCCAGCAGTTTATTGAAGTCTGGGACACCAACCTACGAGCAGTACTTC | CASSLLKSGTPTYEQYF
TRBD2 | TRBJ2-7 | . | TRBV7-9 | TGTGCCAGCAGCTTAGAGCTGGGACTAGCGGGAACCTACGAGCAGTACTTC | CASSLELGLAGTYEQYF
. | TRBJ2-3 | . | TRBV6-1 | TGTGCCAGCAACGCAGGGATTAGGGATACGCAGTATTTT | CASNAGIRDTQYF
TRBD2 | TRBJ2-2 | . | TRBV5-1 | TGCGCCAGCAGTCGGACTAGCGGGACCGGGGAGCTGTTTTTT | CASSRTSGTGELFF
. | TRBJ2-7 | . | TRBV9 | TGTGCCAGCAGCGTAGGTTCTAGAGTCTACGAGCAGTACTTC | CASSVGSRVYEQYF
. | TRBJ2-1 | . | TRBV5-1 | TGCGCCAGCAGCTTGCTGCGGGGAACCTACAATGAGCAGTTCTTC | CASSLLRGTYNEQFF
. | TRBJ2-7 | . | TRBV19 | TGTGCCAGTAGTATAACGTCCCGAATCTACGAGACCTACGAGCAGTACTTC | CASSITSRIYETYEQYF
. | TRBJ1-2 | . | TRBV7-8 | TGTGCCAGCAGCTTGCAGGTCCGTCCGTACTATGGCTACACCTTC | CASSLQVRPYYGYTF
TRBD2 | TRBJ2-3 | . | TRBV9 | TGTGCCAGCAGCGTAGAGCCTAGCGGGAGTTCCGGAGCAGATACGCAGTATTTT | CASSVEPSGSSGADTQYF
. | TRBJ1-6 | . | TRBV27 | TGTGCCAGCAGTGGACTTTGGAAGAAGCCATCGAATTCACCCCTCCACTTT | CASSGLWKKPSNSPLHF
TRBD2 | TRBJ2-3 | . | TRBV4-3 | TGCGCCAGCAGCCAAGATCTGGCTAGCGGGGGGGCTGGGGCCGTAGATACGCAGTATTTT | CASSQDLASGGAGAVDTQYF
. | TRBJ2-5 | . | TRBV19 | TGTGCCAGTAGTATAAGGGGGCCAGGGACTCAAGAGACCCAGTACTTC | CASSIRGPGTQETQYF
. | TRBJ2-7 | . | TRBV11-2 | TGTGCCAGCAGCTTAACAGGGAGCAACGAGCAGTACTTC | CASSLTGSNEQYF
. | TRBJ2-7 | . | TRBV7-6 | TGTGCCAGCAGCTTAGTAGAGGGCTCCTACGAGCAGTACTTC | CASSLVEGSYEQYF
. | TRBJ2-1 | . | TRBV7-7 | TGTGCCAGCAGCACCGGACAAAACAATGAGCAGTTCTTC | CASSTGQNNEQFF
. | TRBJ2-7 | few | TRBV12-5 | TGTGCTAGTGCTTCAGGGGTTTACGAGCAGTACTTC | CASASGVYEQYF
TRBD2 | TRBJ2-7 | . | TRBV11-2 | TGTGCCAGCAGCTTAGATCGGACTAGCGGGGCCTACGAGCAGTACTTC | CASSLDRTSGAYEQYF
. | TRBJ1-5 | . | TRBV7-3 | TGTGCCAGCAGCTTACAGGGAAAACAGCCCCAGCATTTT | CASSLQGKQPQHF
TRBD2 | TRBJ2-3 | . | TRBV10-3 | TGTGCCATCAGCGGGGGGAACCGACACGCAGATACGCAGTATTTT | CAISGGNRHADTQYF
. | TRBJ2-3 | . | TRBV5-5 | TGTGCCAGCAGCTTAGGCCCGGGAGGCACAGATACGCAGTATTTT | CASSLGPGGTDTQYF
TRBD2 | TRBJ2-5 | once | TRBV15 | TGTGCCACCAGCAGAGATAGGCCGGGGGGGGCCCTCGGGACCCAGTACTTC | CATSRDRPGGALGTQYF
TRBD1 | TRBJ1-2 | . | TRBV6-5 | TGTGCCAGCAGGACGATAGGGACAGCAAGCTATGGCTACACCTTC | CASRTIGTASYGYTF
TRBD1 | TRBJ2-2 | . | TRBV6-1 | TGTGCCAGCATGGTGACAGGGGACACCGGGGAGCTGTTTTTT | CASMVTGDTGELFF
. | TRBJ1-5 | . | TRBV6-1 | TGTGCCAGCAGTTATCAGGGTAGTCAGCCCCAGCATTTT | CASSYQGSQPQHF
TRBD2 | TRBJ2-3 | . | TRBV5-4 | TGTGCCAGCAGCATGGGACTAGCGGACACAGATACGCAGTATTTT | CASSMGLADTDTQYF
TRBD1 | TRBJ1-5 | . | TRBV2 | TGTGCCACCGCGTGGGACAGGGGGTATCAGCCCCAGCATTTT | CATAWDRGYQPQHF
TRBD1 | TRBJ1-1 | . | TRBV27 | TGTGCCAGCAGTCCCATTTACCCAGGGGGCACTGAAGCTTTCTTT | CASSPIYPGGTEAFF
TRBD1 | TRBJ2-5 | . | TRBV10-3 | TGTGCCATCAGTGAGCAAACAGGGGGCGGTGAGACCCAGTACTTC | CAISEQTGGGETQYF
. | TRBJ1-1 | . | TRBV5-6 | TGTGCCAGCAGTTCGCTGGTGGCCCCGCGGGACACTGAAGCTTTCTTT | CASSSLVAPRDTEAFF
. | TRBJ2-1 | . | TRBV11-2 | TGTGCCAGCAGCACCCTGGGGGGGGCCTCCTACAATGAGCAGTTCTTC | CASSTLGGASYNEQFF
TRBD1 | TRBJ1-5 | . | TRBV10-1 | TGCGCCAGCAAGACAGGGCCCAGGGATAGCAATCAGCCCCAGCATTTT | CASKTGPRDSNQPQHF
TRBD1 | TRBJ1-6 | once | TRBV5-1 | TGCGCCAGCAGGCAAGGGACAGGTGATCTCTCCTATAATTCACCCCTCCACTTT | CASRQGTGDLSYNSPLHF
. | TRBJ2-7 | . | TRBV28 | TGTGCCAGCAGTCGCCCGGGGATCTCCTACGAGCAGTACTTC | CASSRPGISYEQYF
. | TRBJ2-2 | . | TRBV23-1 | TGCGCCAGCAGTATCGGGATTCAGAGTCGCGGGGAGCTGTTTTTT | CASSIGIQSRGELFF
. | TRBJ2-5 | . | TRBV5-6 | TGTGCCAGCAGACCGGACAGTCAAGAGACCCAGTACTTC | CASRPDSQETQYF
TRBD2 | TRBJ2-7 | few | TRBV7-3 | TGTGCCAGCAGCCGACAAGCGGGAGGCCCCTACGAGCAGTACTTC | CASSRQAGGPYEQYF
. | TRBJ1-2 | . | TRBV15 | TGTGCCACCCTAGGTGACGGGGGGCTTAACTATGGCTACACCTTC | CATLGDGGLNYGYTF
TRBD1 | TRBJ1-1 | . | TRBV18 | TGTGCCAGCTCACCATCCATGGAGGGGGCGCAGAGCACTGAAGCTTTCTTT | CASSPSMEGAQSTEAFF
TRBD2 | TRBJ2-5 | . | TRBV5-6 | TGTGCCAGCAGCCAAGCGGGGGCTAGCGGGAAAGAAGAGACCCAGTACTTC | CASSQAGASGKEETQYF
TRBD2 | TRBJ2-5 | . | TRBV6-4 | TGTGCCAGCAGTGAGTCGGCGGGAGGTTTGGCGACCCAGTACTTC | CASSESAGGLATQYF
TRBD1 | TRBJ1-1 | many | TRBV19 | TGTGCCAGCCACGCGACAGGGGACACTGAAGCTTTCTTT | CASHATGDTEAFF
. | TRBJ2-1 | . | TRBV5-6 | TGTGCCAGCAGCTTCCCGGGAAGCTCCTACAATGAGCAGTTCTTC | CASSFPGSSYNEQFF
. | TRBJ1-5 | . | TRBV5-8 | TGTGCCAGCAGCTCGGCAGGAAGTGGTCAGCCCCAGCATTTT | CASSSAGSGQPQHF
TRBD1 | TRBJ1-1 | . | TRBV18 | TGTGCCAGCTCACCAACTATAACAGGGGGCACTGAAGCTTTCTTT | CASSPTITGGTEAFF
TRBD2 | TRBJ2-7 | . | TRBV7-6 | TGTGCCAGCAGCTTAAGCCGGGGCGGGGGACTCTACGAGCAGTACTTC | CASSLSRGGGLYEQYF
TRBD1 | TRBJ1-3 | . | TRBV15 | TGTGCCACCAGCCCGACAGGGGGAAGAGGAAACACCATATATTTT | CATSPTGGRGNTIYF
. | TRBJ2-3 | . | TRBV18 | TGTGCCAGCTCACCCGACAGCGCTCCGCAGTATTTT | CASSPDSAPQYF
. | TRBJ2-6 | . | TRBV15 | TGTGCCACCAGCAGAGCTTTCGGTTCTAGCCTTTCTGGGGCCAACGTCCTGACTTTC | CATSRAFGSSLSGANVLTF
. | TRBJ1-1 | . | TRBV29-1 | TGCAGCGTTGAAGTGGGGGGCGGGGGCACTGAAGCTTTCTTT | CSVEVGGGGTEAFF
TRBD2 | TRBJ2-3 | . | TRBV13 | TGTGCCAGCAGCTTAGGCCTAGGACTAGCGGGAGGAAATACGCAGTATTTT | CASSLGLGLAGGNTQYF
TRBD1 | TRBJ2-1 | . | TRBV11-2 | TGTGCCAGCAGCTTGGAGGCAGGGGGCAATGAGCAGTTCTTC | CASSLEAGGNEQFF
. | TRBJ2-1 | . | TRBV5-4 | TGTGCCAGCAGCCCGGATAGCGGTAGCTCCTACAATGAGCAGTTCTTC | CASSPDSGSSYNEQFF